One and the same sample provided the 29 T cell receptor beta chains below, sequenced in a study of cytomegalovirus exposure and HLA in healthy donors. PCR was performed using 60 Vbeta and 13 Jbeta primers. Generated by immunoSEQ multiplex PCR, the TCRdb table keeps only in-frame clones and is missing some. The table has about 180,000 clones, around 77% seen once. The specimen was PBMCs. The receptors shown here come from a man aged 55 to 70 in good health and CMV-seronegative.

This chain links TRBV18 with TRBJ1-2; D unclear. V gave up 8 bases and J gave up 1 base, with 11 bases separating them. Germline V gives CDR1 KGHSH, CDR2 LQKENI. The CDR3 runs to 13 residues. CDR3 bases: TGTGCCAGCCCTCCCTTCGGTAACTATGGCTACACCTTC. It codes for CASPPFGNYGYTF.

The V gene is TRBV7-2, the J gene TRBJ2-7, with D perhaps matching TRBD2 (6 bases). CDR1 SGHTA and CDR2 FQGNSA come from the germline V gene. CDR3 length: 15 residues. Trimming stripped 5 bases from V and 0 bases from J, with 14 bases between. Here the CDR3 reads CASSNQAGHSYEQYF. The CDR3 region has the DNA TGTGCCAGCAGCAATCAAGCGGGCCACTCCTACGAGCAGTACTTC.

This clone was counted many times. V usage is TRBV15 and J usage is TRBJ2-3; 7 bases map to TRBD1. Germline V lookup: CDR1 LNHNV, CDR2 YYDKDF (reference sequence). J was trimmed by 3 bases and V by 1 base; bases with no gene match: 4. The CDR3 is made up of 15 amino acids. In DNA, the CDR3 is TGTGCCACCAGCAGAGCAACAGGGGAGACAGATACGCAGTATTTT. As protein: CATSRATGETDTQYF.

V and J are TRBV5-1 and TRBJ2-2; tentatively, D is TRBD1 (7 bases). CDR1 is SGHRS, CDR2 YFSETQ, per germline. The CDR3 is 15 residues long. The ends were cut back, 2 bases at V and 4 bases at J, with 12 bases in the middle. This chain's CDR3 is CASSLSQGGTGELFF. In DNA form, the CDR3 reads TGCGCCAGCAGCTTAAGTCAGGGGGGCACCGGGGAGCTGTTTTTT.

This sequence joins TRBV6-5 and TRBJ1-1; TRBD1 matches 8 bases. The length of the CDR3 is 12 residues. Germline V CDR1 and CDR2: MNHEY, SVGAGI. The V segment lost 6 bases and the J segment 7 bases; nucleotides outside the gene matches: 4. DNA of the CDR3: TGTGCCAGCAGCTTTGGGACAGGTGAAGCTTTCTTT. Translation gives CASSFGTGEAFF.

CDR3 protein: CASTWTGGTGELFF. CDR3 DNA sequence: TGTGCCAGCACCTGGACAGGGGGTACCGGGGAGCTGTTTTTT. V and J are TRBV5-4 and TRBJ2-2; 10 nucleotides match TRBD1. Germline assignment: CDR1 SGHNT and CDR2 YYREEE (reference sequence). The CDR3 covers 14 residues. The ends lost 6 bases at V and 5 bases at J; junction bases unmatched: 4.

The chain uses TRBV6-5 and TRBJ2-1; 7 positions agree with TRBD1. V was pared by 4 bases and J by 12 bases, with 18 bases of the junction left unmatched. This CDR3 is 16 amino acids long. In germline, CDR1 is MNHEY, CDR2 SVGAGI. The CDR3 nucleotides are TGTGCCAGCAGTTCGGTGACAGGGTTGTCAATAATAGGGCAGTTCTTC. Encoded protein: CASSSVTGLSIIGQFF.

As for this clone: Other DNA variants within this sample encode the same CDR3. The J gene is TRBJ2-2, the V gene TRBV29-1; possibly TRBD1 for D (6 bases). Looked up from germline, CDR1 is SQVTM and CDR2 is ANQGSEA. V lost 3 bases, J lost 3 bases, and 8 bases lay in between. The CDR3 is 13 residues long. For the CDR3, the DNA is TGCAGCGTTGATCAGGGGTACACCGGGGAGCTGTTTTTT. This encodes CSVDQGYTGELFF.

The chain recombines TRBV27 with TRBJ2-1; D gene uncertain. Germline CDR1 is MNHEY and CDR2 is SMNVEV (reference sequence). V lost 3 bases to trimming and J lost 0 bases, with 6 bases between them. The CDR3 extends over 14 amino acids. The CDR3 is CASSFLSSYNEQFF. Written as DNA, the CDR3 is TGTGCCAGCAGTTTTTTGAGCTCCTACAATGAGCAGTTCTTC.

The V call is TRBV5-1, the J call TRBJ2-7, with a weak D call TRBD2 (6 bases). Trimming pared 0 bases from V and 3 bases from J, leaving 16 bases between. The CDR3 loop spans 16 amino acids. The germline CDR1 and CDR2 sequences are SGHRS and YFSETQ. CDR3 protein: CASSLDSGGRLYEQYF. The CDR3 DNA follows: TGCGCCAGCAGCTTGGACAGTGGAGGGAGACTCTACGAGCAGTACTTC.

The chain uses TRBV18 and TRBJ2-7; D unclear. V was trimmed by 1 base and J by 2 bases, leaving 12 bases between them. Germline values: CDR1 KGHSH, CDR2 LQKENI. There are 15 residues in the CDR3. The CDR3 region is CASSPLRGGTYEQYF. CDR3 nucleotides: TGTGCCAGCTCACCACTTCGAGGCGGAACCTACGAGCAGTACTTC.

This clone is a singleton in its sample. The chain employs TRBV18 and TRBJ2-6, with TRBD1 matching 7 bases. Per the germline V gene, CDR1 is KGHSH and CDR2 is LQKENI. This CDR3 region has 17 residues. Germline trimming cut 6 bases from V and 1 base from J; bases unmatched to any gene: 9. CDR3: CASSPGQPVSGANVLTF. The DNA of the CDR3 is TGTGCCAGCTCCCCGGGACAGCCTGTATCTGGGGCCAACGTCCTGACTTTC.

The gene calls are TRBV13 and TRBJ2-5; 10 nucleotides match TRBD2. Germline-derived CDR1 and CDR2 are PRHDT and FYEKMQ (reference sequence). The CDR3 consists of 17 residues. J gave up 2 bases and V 2 bases, and 8 bases lay outside the gene matches. CDR3 coding DNA: TGTGCCAGCAGCTTACAAGCGGGAGGGACGCTACAAGAGACCCAGTACTTC. It is translated as CASSLQAGGTLQETQYF.

Here the CDR3 reads CASSSALLAANTGELFF. The CDR3 DNA sequence: TGCGCCAGCAGCAGCGCTCTACTAGCGGCGAACACCGGGGAGCTGTTTTTT. V is TRBV5-1 and J is TRBJ2-2; 8 bases map to TRBD2. The CDR3 totals 17 residues. Per germline, CDR1 SGHRS and CDR2 YFSETQ. The V gene end was trimmed by 4 bases and the J gene end by 0 bases; junction bases not matched to a gene: 8.

The chain uses TRBV18 and TRBJ1-1, with D tentatively TRBD1 (5 bases). This CDR3 is built from 14 residues. Per the germline V gene, CDR1 is KGHSH and CDR2 is LQKENI. V dropped 2 bases and J dropped 6 bases, with 13 bases sitting between them. The CDR3 loop reads CASSPDSLNPEAFF. The CDR3, as DNA: TGTGCCAGCTCACCAGACAGCCTTAACCCTGAAGCTTTCTTT.

The CDR3 sequence is CASSYRVTYEQYF. The CDR3 nucleotides read TGTGCCAGCAGTTATCGGGTTACCTACGAGCAGTACTTC. The genes are TRBV28 and TRBJ2-7; D call uncertain. The V gene's germline CDR1 is MDHEN and CDR2 SYDVKM. The V end was cut by 4 bases, the J end by 2 bases, with 9 bases between. This CDR3 has 13 residues.

This chain links TRBV20-1 with TRBJ2-7, with D possibly matching TRBD2 (5 bases). The germline gives CDR1 DFQATT, CDR2 SNEGSKA (reference sequence). CDR3 length: 11 residues. The V end lost 1 base, the J end lost 8 bases, and 9 bases lay between the germline ends. CDR3 DNA sequence: TGCAGTGCTAGAGTTCTAGCACAGCAGTACTTC. As protein: CSARVLAQQYF.

J is TRBJ1-1 and V is TRBV18; TRBD1 matches at 9 bases. Germline CDR1 reads KGHSH; CDR2 reads LQKENI. V lost 4 bases and J lost 1; bases outside the gene matches: 4. The CDR3 extends over 15 amino acids. The CDR3 nucleotides are TGTGCCAGCTCACTCCCGGGACAGGGGAACACTGAAGCTTTCTTT. It is translated as CASSLPGQGNTEAFF. The full variable domain, in which reference TRBV18 and TRBJ1-1 provide the parts outside the CDR3, is NAGVMQNPRHLVRRRGQEARLRCSPMKGHSHVYWYRQLPEEGLKFMVYLQKENIIDESGMPKERFSAEFPKEGPSILRIQQVVRGDSAAYFCASSLPGQGNTEAFFGQGTRLTVV.

V is TRBV5-8 and J is TRBJ1-5; the D is unclear. CDR1 and CDR2 (germline): SGHTS, YDEGEE. The V gene lost 3 bases and the J gene lost 6 bases, with 7 bases spanning the gap. CDR3 length: 12 residues. The CDR3 DNA sequence: TGTGCCAGCAGCTATAGGAGTCAGCCCCAGCATTTT. It encodes CASSYRSQPQHF.

The CDR3 sequence is CASSYGGRANTEAFF. CDR3 bases: TGTGCCAGCAGTTACGGGGGCAGGGCGAACACTGAAGCTTTCTTT. The chain carries TRBV6-5 and TRBJ1-1; maybe TRBD1 (6 bases). Germline CDR1 reads MNHEY; CDR2 reads SVGAGI. The CDR3 runs to 15 residues. The V end lost 2 bases, the J end lost 1 base, and 11 bases lay between the germline ends.

This chain connects TRBV7-3 to TRBJ2-3; 7 bases agree with TRBD2. This CDR3 region has 16 residues. Germline-derived CDR1 and CDR2 are SGHTA and FQGTGA. J gave up 4 bases and V 2 bases, and 9 bases lay outside the gene matches. CDR3: CASSLYGGVPPDTQYF. The CDR3 nucleotides are TGTGCCAGCAGCTTATATGGGGGGGTCCCTCCAGATACGCAGTATTTT.

The rearrangement uses TRBV5-1 and TRBJ1-2, with 7 positions matching TRBD1. The CDR3 length is 15 residues. In germline, CDR1 is SGHRS, CDR2 YFSETQ. V lost 4 bases to trimming and J lost 0 bases; unmatched junction nucleotides: 6. The CDR3 nucleotides are TGCGCCAGCAGCCTCGGGACAGATGCTAACTATGGCTACACCTTC. As protein: CASSLGTDANYGYTF.

J is TRBJ1-1 and V is TRBV19; TRBD1 might be the D (5 bases). The ends were cut back, 11 bases at V and 1 base at J, with 17 bases in the middle. Germline V CDR1 and CDR2: LNHDA, SQIVND (reference sequence). This CDR3 spans 14 amino acids. Here the CDR3 DNA reads TGTGCCTCCTTGGGGGGGTCGGCGAACACTGAAGCTTTCTTT. Translated: CASLGGSANTEAFF. The full variable domain, in which reference TRBV19 and TRBJ1-1 provide the parts outside the CDR3, is DGGITQSPKYLFRKEGQNVTLSCEQNLNHDAMYWYRQDPGQGLRLIYYSQIVNDFQKGDIAEGYSVSREKKESFPLTVTSAQKNPTAFYLCASLGGSANTEAFFGQGTRLTVV.

The CDR3 reads CASSPLGLETYEQYF. The CDR3 bases are TGCGCCAGCAGCCCGCTCGGACTAGAGACCTACGAGCAGTACTTC. The chain links TRBV5-1 to TRBJ2-7, with 7 nucleotides matching TRBD2. This CDR3 has 15 amino acids. The germline V gene has CDR1 SGHRS and CDR2 YFSETQ. J was trimmed by 2 bases and V by 4 bases; bases with no gene match: 9.

This clone was recorded once. The V call is TRBV19, the J call TRBJ2-2, with a weak D call TRBD2 (5 bases). The germline V and J ends were trimmed by 7 bases and 3 bases, with 9 bases remaining between them. CDR3 length: 13 amino acids. The germline V gene encodes CDR1 LNHDA and CDR2 SQIVND (reference sequence). The chain's CDR3 is CASNTGYTGELFF. DNA for the CDR3: TGTGCCAGTAATACGGGATACACCGGGGAGCTGTTTTTT.

The rearrangement joins TRBV2 to TRBJ2-7, with D hard to call. Germline V gives CDR1 SNHLY, CDR2 FYNNEI. Trimming pared 5 bases from V and 3 bases from J, leaving 8 bases between. The CDR3 has 12 amino acids. CDR3 sequence (DNA): TGTGCCAGCAGTCCTTTCCGCTACGAGCAGTACTTC. Translating gives CASSPFRYEQYF. The whole variable domain, filled in from reference TRBV2 and TRBJ2-7, reads EPEVTQTPSHQVTQMGQEVILRCVPISNHLYFYWYRQILGQKVEFLVSFYNNEISEKSEIFDDQFSVERPDGSNFTLKIRSTKLEDSAMYFCASSPFRYEQYFGPGTRLTVT.

The chain carries TRBV7-9 and TRBJ1-2; D is unclear. This CDR3 contains 14 residues. V gave up 4 bases and J gave up 6 bases, with 15 bases separating them. The germline V gene has CDR1 SEHNR and CDR2 FQNEAQ (reference sequence). CDR3: CASSSLGGEHGYTF. CDR3 nucleotides: TGTGCCAGCAGCTCCTTGGGAGGTGAACATGGCTACACCTTC. The whole variable domain, remainder taken from reference TRBV7-9 and TRBJ1-2, is DTGVSQNPRHKITKRGQNVTFRCDPISEHNRLYWYRQTLGQGPEFLTYFQNEAQLEKSRLLSDRFSAERPKGSFSTLEIQRTEQGDSAMYLCASSSLGGEHGYTFGSGTRLTVV.

The chain joins TRBV13 to TRBJ2-7; TRBD1 matches 11 bases. Germline V gives CDR1 PRHDT, CDR2 FYEKMQ (reference sequence). The V segment lost 5 bases and the J segment 4 bases; nucleotides outside the gene matches: 7. This CDR3 spans 15 amino acids. CDR3 nucleotide sequence: TGTGCCAGCAGCCTTTCCGGGACAGGGGGGTACGAGCAGTACTTC. The encoded protein is CASSLSGTGGYEQYF. Supplemented by reference TRBV13 and TRBJ2-7, the full variable domain reads AAGVIQSPRHLIKEKRETATLKCYPIPRHDTVYWYQQGPGQDPQFLISFYEKMQSDKGSIPDRFSAQQFSDYHSELNMSSLELGDSALYFCASSLSGTGGYEQYFGPGTRLTVT.

The chain carries TRBV11-3 and TRBJ2-7; D perhaps matches TRBD1 (6 bases). This CDR3 is 15 amino acids long. The V end was cut by 1 base, the J end by 5 bases, with 15 bases between. CDR1 and CDR2 from the germline V gene are SGHNT and YENEEA. The CDR3 region is CASSLGYRVPDEQYF. CDR3 DNA sequence: TGTGCCAGCAGCTTAGGTTACAGGGTACCGGACGAGCAGTACTTC. The full variable domain, in which reference TRBV11-3 and TRBJ2-7 provide the parts outside the CDR3, is EAGVVQSPRYKIIEKKQPVAFWCNPISGHNTLYWYLQNLGQGPELLIRYENEEAVDDSQLPKDRFSAERLKGVDSTLKIQPAELGDSAVYLCASSLGYRVPDEQYFGPGTRLTVT.